This entry lists 29 T cell receptor beta chains sequenced from one sample in a study of neoadjuvant anti-PD-1 for oral cavity cancer. Data came from immunoSEQ multiplex PCR; TCRdb stores just in-frame clones and leaves some out. The sample has 68,000 or so clones; approximately 84% are singletons. Time point given: after neoadjuvant nivolumab, at surgical resection. The source was PBMCs, collected after nivolumab (anti-PD-1) treatment. The receptors derive from a person aged 35-79 years with oral cavity squamous cell carcinoma.

This chain joins TRBV4-1 and TRBJ2-3; perhaps TRBD1 as D (5 bases). CDR1 is MGHRA and CDR2 is YSYEKL in the germline V gene. The CDR3 loop spans 14 amino acids. V was pared by 4 bases and J by 2 bases, with 10 bases between. The CDR3 bases are TGCGCCAGCAGCCTTGGACACGCCACAGATACGCAGTATTTT. Amino acids: CASSLGHATDTQYF.

J is TRBJ2-2 and V is TRBV28, with TRBD2 matching over 13 bases. J gave up 6 bases and V 6 bases, and 7 bases lay outside the gene matches. Germline CDR1 and CDR2: MDHEN and SYDVKM. This CDR3 is 16 amino acids long. The CDR3 DNA reads TGTGCCAGCAGGACGCCGGGACTAGCGGGGTCCGGGGAGCTGTTTTTT. Translating it yields CASRTPGLAGSGELFF.

The chain joins TRBV29-1 to TRBJ2-7, with a tentative D call TRBD2 (6 bases). Germline-derived CDR1 and CDR2 are SQVTM and ANQGSEA. This CDR3 is 17 amino acids long. V was clipped by 7 bases and J by 2 bases, with 27 bases between them. CDR3 region: CSAGGGEFETTTYEQYF. The CDR3 DNA follows: TGCAGCGCCGGGGGTGGGGAATTCGAAACTACGACCTACGAGCAGTACTTC.

The chain joins TRBV7-3 to TRBJ2-2, with D perhaps TRBD1 or TRBD2 (5 bases each). Trimming cost V 2 bases and J 1 base, with 14 bases left between them. Looked up from germline, CDR1 is SGHTA and CDR2 is FQGTGA. This CDR3 is built from 17 residues. The CDR3 DNA is TGTGCCAGCAGCTTAGGAGGAACGGGGCTGAACACCGGGGAGCTGTTTTTT. This encodes CASSLGGTGLNTGELFF. Full variable domain (outside the CDR3, taken from reference TRBV7-3 and TRBJ2-2): GAGVSQTPSNKVTEKGKYVELRCDPISGHTALYWYRQSLGQGPEFLIYFQGTGAADDSGLPNDRFFAVRPEGSVSTLKIQRTERGDSAVYLCASSLGGTGLNTGELFFGEGSRLTVL.

V and J are TRBV7-8 and TRBJ2-1, with D uncertain. The CDR3 has 14 amino acids. Germline V gene sequence: CDR1 SGHVS, CDR2 FQNEAQ. Between the trimmed V and J ends, which lost 5 bases and 7 bases, there was a span of 15 bases. The chain's CDR3 is CASSPRWFWNEQFF. CDR3 nucleotides: TGTGCCAGCAGCCCTAGATGGTTTTGGAATGAGCAGTTCTTC.

This clone was picked up a small number of times. The chain carries TRBV7-8 and TRBJ2-2, with 8 bases aligning to TRBD1. Germline CDR1 SGHVS, CDR2 FQNEAQ. The CDR3 length is 15 residues. V dropped 1 base and J dropped 3; count of bases not matched to a gene: 1. The CDR3 protein is CASSLGTGYTGELFF. The CDR3 coding sequence is TGTGCCAGCAGCTTAGGGACAGGGTACACCGGGGAGCTGTTTTTT.

The V gene is TRBV9, the J gene TRBJ2-2; tentatively, D is TRBD1 (6 bases). V lost 4 bases and J 7 bases, leaving 14 bases between the germline ends. The CDR3 consists of 14 residues. CDR1 SGDLS and CDR2 YYNGEE come from the germline V gene. The CDR3 loop is CASSSHRVSGELFF. The CDR3 nucleotides are TGTGCCAGCAGCAGTCACAGGGTCAGCGGGGAGCTGTTTTTT. The whole variable domain, filled in from reference TRBV9 and TRBJ2-2, reads DSGVTQTPKHLITATGQRVTLRCSPRSGDLSVYWYQQSLDQGLQFLIQYYNGEERAKGNILERFSAQQFPDLHSELNLSSLELGDSALYFCASSSHRVSGELFFGEGSRLTVL.

The J gene is TRBJ2-4, the V gene TRBV7-9, with TRBD2 matching over 13 bases. The CDR3 totals 15 residues. Germline lookup yields CDR1 SEHNR and CDR2 FQNEAQ (reference sequence). The V gene end was trimmed by 5 bases and the J gene end by 7 bases; junction bases not matched to a gene: 5. CDR3 in DNA: TGTGCCAGCAGCCTTCCGGGACTAGCGGGGAACATTCAGTACTTC. Translating it yields CASSLPGLAGNIQYF.

The chain combines TRBV11-2 with TRBJ2-1, with 7 bases fitting TRBD2. This CDR3 comprises 15 residues. Germline CDR1 is SGHAT and CDR2 is FQNNGV. Losses at the gene ends were 7 bases for V and 6 bases for J; bases not matched to a gene: 12. Here the CDR3 reads CASNRGSAGGNEQFF. CDR3 sequence (DNA): TGTGCCAGCAACCGCGGGAGCGCCGGTGGCAATGAGCAGTTCTTC.

This chain uses TRBV2 with TRBJ1-2, with 9 bases lining up with TRBD1. The CDR3 is 14 amino acids. The ends lost 6 bases at V and 5 bases at J; junction bases unmatched: 7. Germline CDR1 is SNHLY and CDR2 is FYNNEI. DNA for the CDR3: TGTGCCAGCAGCGGGGACAGGGTTGGTTATGGCTACACCTTC. Protein: CASSGDRVGYGYTF.

The rearrangement uses TRBV5-1 and TRBJ2-3; the D gene is possibly TRBD2 (5 bases). Germline lookup yields CDR1 SGHRS and CDR2 YFSETQ. V lost 0 bases, J lost 4 bases, and 18 bases lay in between. The CDR3 runs 17 residues. The CDR3 reads CASSLEGLRAKADTQYF. The CDR3 DNA follows: TGCGCCAGCAGCTTGGAAGGATTGCGGGCGAAAGCAGATACGCAGTATTTT.

The rearrangement uses TRBV9 and TRBJ2-2; D gene uncertain. V was shortened by 1 base and J by 6 bases, with 4 bases between the two germline ends. CDR1 is SGDLS and CDR2 is YYNGEE in the germline V gene. The CDR3 is made up of 12 amino acids. This chain's CDR3 is CASSVPAGELFF. As DNA, the CDR3 is TGTGCCAGCAGCGTACCCGCCGGGGAGCTGTTTTTT.

This chain joins TRBV9 and TRBJ2-2, with 12 bases identical to TRBD2. Germline CDR1 SGDLS, CDR2 YYNGEE. With V trimmed by 3 bases and J by 1 base, 4 bases remained unmatched. CDR3 length: 17 amino acids. The CDR3 bases are TGTGCCAGCAGCGCCCTAGCGGGAGGGAGGAACACCGGGGAGCTGTTTTTT. Encoded protein: CASSALAGGRNTGELFF.

V and J are TRBV5-1 and TRBJ1-1; weak D call: TRBD1 (5 bases). The V end was cut by 1 base, the J end by 1 base, with 8 bases between. From germline, CDR1 is SGHRS and CDR2 YFSETQ. The CDR3 spans 14 residues. The DNA of the CDR3 is TGCGCCAGCAGCTTGTCGACAGCGAACACTGAAGCTTTCTTT. This gives the protein CASSLSTANTEAFF.

This clone was recorded once. The chain employs TRBV7-6 and TRBJ2-5; the match to TRBD1 covers 10 bases. Trimming cost V 2 bases and J 4 bases; bases outside gene matches: 7. The CDR3 extends over 16 amino acids. Germline-derived CDR1 and CDR2 are SGHVS and FNYEAQ. The CDR3 nucleotides read TGTGCCAGCAGCTTAATAGGGACAGGGGTAAGAGAGACCCAGTACTTC. This encodes CASSLIGTGVRETQYF.

The J gene is TRBJ2-1, the V gene TRBV7-6, with TRBD2 matching 7 bases. The CDR3 totals 18 residues. Germline V gene lookup returns CDR1 SGHVS and CDR2 FNYEAQ. V shed 5 bases, J shed 0 bases, and the junction held 13 bases outside the gene matches. The CDR3 here is CASSALSGGSGSYNEQFF. The CDR3 DNA follows: TGTGCCAGCAGCGCCCTATCGGGGGGTAGCGGCTCCTACAATGAGCAGTTCTTC. Filled out from reference TRBV7-6 and TRBJ2-1, the complete variable domain reads GAGVSQSPRYKVTKRGQDVALRCDPISGHVSLYWYRQALGQGPEFLTYFNYEAQQDKSGLPNDRFSAERPEGSISTLTIQRTEQRDSAMYRCASSALSGGSGSYNEQFFGPGTRLTVL.

The chain links TRBV5-1 to TRBJ1-1; 7 positions match TRBD1. V was pared by 2 bases and J by 1 base, with 5 bases of the junction left unmatched. Germline-derived CDR1 and CDR2 are SGHRS and YFSETQ. The CDR3 is 15 amino acids. CDR3 protein: CASSLDRVGNTEAFF. CDR3 nucleotide sequence: TGCGCCAGCAGCTTAGACAGGGTTGGGAACACTGAAGCTTTCTTT.

Only a few counts were recorded for this clone. The gene calls are TRBV2 and TRBJ2-1; 10 bases are shared with TRBD2. The V gene end was trimmed by 4 bases and the J gene end by 2 bases; junction bases not matched to a gene: 11. Germline CDR1 reads SNHLY; CDR2 reads FYNNEI. This CDR3 spans 18 amino acids. The CDR3 DNA reads TGTGCCAGCAGTGTCCCCCGGGGGAGCGGGAGGGCCTACAATGAGCAGTTCTTC. Translated, it gives CASSVPRGSGRAYNEQFF.

The chain links TRBV19 to TRBJ2-2; no definite D call. Germline V CDR1 and CDR2: LNHDA, SQIVND (reference sequence). This CDR3 has 14 residues. Between the trimmed V and J ends, which lost 10 bases and 2 bases, there was a span of 14 bases. The CDR3 DNA is TGTGCCATCGGACCCACCCCAAACACCGGGGAGCTGTTTTTT. Its translation: CAIGPTPNTGELFF.

This chain links TRBV5-4 with TRBJ2-2; no clear D gene. Trimming stripped 4 bases from V and 3 bases from J, with 4 bases between. The CDR3 runs 12 residues. Germline lookup yields CDR1 SGHNT and CDR2 YYREEE (reference sequence). In nucleotides, the CDR3 is TGTGCCAGCAGCGAATACACCGGGGAGCTGTTTTTT. Protein: CASSEYTGELFF.

This chain joins TRBV19 and TRBJ1-3; 7 bases align to TRBD1. With 7 bases clipped from V and 0 bases from J, the junction kept 3 bases outside the gene matches. The germline V gene encodes CDR1 LNHDA and CDR2 SQIVND (reference sequence). The CDR3 loop spans 14 amino acids. Written as DNA, the CDR3 is TGTGCCAGTACAAGGGACAGCTCTGGAAACACCATATATTTT. This codes for CASTRDSSGNTIYF.

This chain uses TRBV7-6 with TRBJ2-7; 12 nucleotides align to TRBD2. From germline, CDR1 is SGHVS and CDR2 FNYEAQ. The CDR3 spans 18 residues. V lost 4 bases to trimming and J lost 6 bases; unmatched junction nucleotides: 16. CDR3 region: CASSSIGTSGWGSSEQYF. The CDR3 region has the DNA TGTGCCAGCAGCTCGATTGGGACTAGCGGGTGGGGGTCTAGCGAGCAGTACTTC.

The V call is TRBV10-3, the J call TRBJ1-1; 11 bases match TRBD1. The CDR3 is made up of 15 amino acids. Unmatched junction bases numbered 5, after V lost 7 bases and J lost 1 base. CDR1 ENHRY and CDR2 SYGVKD come from the germline V gene. This CDR3 is CAIKAGTGGNTEAFF. The CDR3 DNA is TGTGCCATCAAAGCTGGGACAGGGGGGAACACTGAAGCTTTCTTT.

This sequence joins TRBV29-1 and TRBJ2-7, with 9 positions matching TRBD2. The CDR3 has 13 amino acids. V gave up 3 bases and J gave up 1 base; unmatched junction bases: 1. Germline V gene sequence: CDR1 SQVTM, CDR2 ANQGSEA. The CDR3 reads CSVDAGGSYEQYF. DNA for the CDR3: TGCAGCGTTGATGCGGGAGGGTCCTACGAGCAGTACTTC.

J is TRBJ2-5 and V is TRBV7-3, with a possible D match to TRBD2 (6 bases). Germline CDR1 SGHTA, CDR2 FQGTGA. Trimming pared 4 bases from V and 5 bases from J, leaving 17 bases between. The CDR3 runs 15 residues. This chain's CDR3 is CASSSQGLLGETQYF. In DNA form, the CDR3 reads TGTGCCAGCAGCTCGCAGGGACTCTTGGGGGAGACCCAGTACTTC. The variable domain in full, completed from reference TRBV7-3 and TRBJ2-5, reads GAGVSQTPSNKVTEKGKYVELRCDPISGHTALYWYRQSLGQGPEFLIYFQGTGAADDSGLPNDRFFAVRPEGSVSTLKIQRTERGDSAVYLCASSSQGLLGETQYFGPGTRLLVL.

The chain is built from TRBV2 and TRBJ2-7; 7 bases align to TRBD1. This CDR3 has 14 amino acids. V lost 4 bases and J lost 2; bases outside the gene matches: 5. Per germline, CDR1 SNHLY and CDR2 FYNNEI. For the CDR3, the DNA is TGTGCCAGCAGTGCTGACAGGGAGACCTACGAGCAGTACTTC. It is translated as CASSADRETYEQYF.

The J gene is TRBJ1-2, the V gene TRBV6-1; D ambiguous. CDR3 length: 14 residues. Trimming removed 4 bases at V and 2 bases at J, with 11 bases between. CDR1 MNHNS and CDR2 SASEGT come from the germline V gene. CDR3 amino acids: CASSGTFTNYGYTF. The CDR3 bases are TGTGCCAGCAGTGGGACCTTTACCAACTATGGCTACACCTTC.

The CDR3 region has the DNA TGTGCCAGCGCGACAGGGATATTGCTTGACACCGGGGAGCTGTTTTTT. As protein: CASATGILLDTGELFF. The V gene is TRBV28, the J gene TRBJ2-2; 7 bases are shared with TRBD1. This CDR3 is built from 16 residues. The V gene end was trimmed by 8 bases and the J gene end by 3 bases; junction bases not matched to a gene: 12. Germline V lookup: CDR1 MDHEN, CDR2 SYDVKM.

The gene calls are TRBV11-2 and TRBJ2-2, with D hard to call. The V end was cut by 5 bases, the J end by 1 base, with 5 bases between. This CDR3 contains 13 residues. CDR1 SGHAT and CDR2 FQNNGV come from the germline V gene. This CDR3 is CASSNQNTGELFF. CDR3 sequence (DNA): TGTGCCAGCAGCAACCAGAACACCGGGGAGCTGTTTTTT.